In this sample, the clone carrying this TCR beta chain turned up many times. Antigen specificity is unknown. The data were obtained in a study of molecular identifiers for immune sequencing clone quantification. Study observations and caveats: Jurkat TCR RNA spiked in from one cell could reportedly be detected among about 1.1 million naive cells.

Bulk TCR libraries were made with methods that had been previously described and with listed TCR primers. TCRdb re-derived calls from the PCR reads in MiXCR, one entry per CDR3 protein. The top ten clones hold about 0.78% of a sample with more than 550,000 distinct CDR3 sequences, around 25% of them seen once. V dropped 0 bases and J dropped 3 bases, with 9 bases sitting between them. From germline, CDR1 is PRHDT and CDR2 FYEKMQ (reference sequence). The CDR3 is 14 amino acids. The TCR sequence derives from a human donor in good health. Some libraries in this study had Jurkat cell RNA spiked in. Input material: naive CD8+ T cells from blood, with Jurkat cell RNA spiked in. The sample's subset: FACS-sorted CD8+CD4-CCR7+CD45RA+ naive T cells. The V and J genes are TRBV13 and TRBJ2-7; D gene uncertain. CDR3: CASSLGGRFYEQYF. CDR3 nucleotide sequence: TGTGCCAGCAGCTTAGGTGGCCGGTTCTACGAGCAGTACTTC.